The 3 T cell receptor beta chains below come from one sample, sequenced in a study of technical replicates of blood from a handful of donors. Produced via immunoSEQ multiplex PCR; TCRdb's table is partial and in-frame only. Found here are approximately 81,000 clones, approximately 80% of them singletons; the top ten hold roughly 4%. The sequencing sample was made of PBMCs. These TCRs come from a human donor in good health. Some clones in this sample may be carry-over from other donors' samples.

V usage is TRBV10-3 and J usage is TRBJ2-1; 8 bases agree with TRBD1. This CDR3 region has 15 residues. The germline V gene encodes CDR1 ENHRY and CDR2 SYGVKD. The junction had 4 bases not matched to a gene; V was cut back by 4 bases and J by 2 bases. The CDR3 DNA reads TGTGCCATCAGTGCAATGACAGGGGCCTACAATGAGCAGTTCTTC. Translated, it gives CAISAMTGAYNEQFF.

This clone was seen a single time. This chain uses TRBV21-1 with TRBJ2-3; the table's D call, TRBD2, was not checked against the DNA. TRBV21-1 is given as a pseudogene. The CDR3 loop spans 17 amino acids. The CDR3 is CASSKRWAGANTDTQYF. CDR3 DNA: TGTGCCAGCAGCAAAAGGTGGGCGGGAGCCAACACAGATACGCAGTATTTT.

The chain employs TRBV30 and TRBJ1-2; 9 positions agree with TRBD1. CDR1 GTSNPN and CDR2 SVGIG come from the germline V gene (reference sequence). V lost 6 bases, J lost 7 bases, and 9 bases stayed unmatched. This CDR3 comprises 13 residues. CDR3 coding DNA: TGTGCCTGCACAGGGGGCGCTGCTATTGGCTACACCTTC. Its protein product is CACTGGAAIGYTF.